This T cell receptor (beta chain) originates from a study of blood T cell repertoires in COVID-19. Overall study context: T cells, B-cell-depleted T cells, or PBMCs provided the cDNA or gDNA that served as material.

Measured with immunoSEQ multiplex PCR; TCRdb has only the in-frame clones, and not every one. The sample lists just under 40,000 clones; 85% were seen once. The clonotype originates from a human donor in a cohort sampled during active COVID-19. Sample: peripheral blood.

The CDR3 sequence is CATRGADALWDYNEQFF. In DNA, the CDR3 is TGTGCCACCCGGGGAGCGGATGCACTTTGGGACTACAATGAGCAGTTCTTC. The chain employs TRBV5-4 and TRBJ2-1; tentative D call: TRBD2 (5 bases). This CDR3 region has 17 residues. Trimming pared 9 bases from V and 3 bases from J, leaving 25 bases between. Germline V gene sequence: CDR1 SGHNT, CDR2 YYREEE (reference sequence).